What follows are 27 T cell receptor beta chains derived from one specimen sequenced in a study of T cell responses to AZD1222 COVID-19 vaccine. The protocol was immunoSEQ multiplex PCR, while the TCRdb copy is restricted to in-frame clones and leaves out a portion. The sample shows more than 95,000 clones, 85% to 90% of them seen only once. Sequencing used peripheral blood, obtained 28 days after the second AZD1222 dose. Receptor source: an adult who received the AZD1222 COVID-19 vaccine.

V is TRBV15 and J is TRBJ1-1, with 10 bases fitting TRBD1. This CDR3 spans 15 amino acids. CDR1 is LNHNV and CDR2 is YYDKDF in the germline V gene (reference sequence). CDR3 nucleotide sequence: TGTGCAACCGGGACAGGGGTTGTCATGAACACTGAAGCTTTCTTT. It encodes CATGTGVVMNTEAFF.

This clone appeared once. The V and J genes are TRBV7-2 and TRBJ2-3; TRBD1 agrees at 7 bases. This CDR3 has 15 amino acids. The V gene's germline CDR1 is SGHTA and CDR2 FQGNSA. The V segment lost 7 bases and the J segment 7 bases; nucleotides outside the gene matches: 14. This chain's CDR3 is CASTSTGTVKYTQYF. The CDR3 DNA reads TGTGCCAGCACCTCAACCGGGACAGTCAAGTATACGCAGTATTTT.

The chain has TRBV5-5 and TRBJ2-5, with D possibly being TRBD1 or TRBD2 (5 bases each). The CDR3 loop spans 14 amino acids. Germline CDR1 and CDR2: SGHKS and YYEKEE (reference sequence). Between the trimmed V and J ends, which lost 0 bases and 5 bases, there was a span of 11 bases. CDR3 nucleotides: TGTGCCAGCAGCTTGGTGGCCCGGGGCGAGACCCAGTACTTC. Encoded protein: CASSLVARGETQYF.

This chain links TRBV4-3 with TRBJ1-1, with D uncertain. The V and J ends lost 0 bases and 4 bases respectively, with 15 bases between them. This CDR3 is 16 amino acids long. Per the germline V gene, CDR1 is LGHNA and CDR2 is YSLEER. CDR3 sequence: CASSQERGVRSTEAFF. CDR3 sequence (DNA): TGCGCCAGCAGCCAAGAACGTGGGGTTAGGAGCACTGAAGCTTTCTTT.

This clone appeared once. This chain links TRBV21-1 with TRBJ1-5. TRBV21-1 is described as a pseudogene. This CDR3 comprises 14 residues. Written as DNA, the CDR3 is TGTGCCAGCAGCACCAGGACTTGCAATCAGCCCCAGCATTTT. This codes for CASSTRTCNQPQHF.

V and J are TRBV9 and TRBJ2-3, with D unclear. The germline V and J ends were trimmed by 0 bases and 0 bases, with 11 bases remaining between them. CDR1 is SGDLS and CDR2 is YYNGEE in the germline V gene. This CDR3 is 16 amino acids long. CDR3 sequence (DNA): TGTGCCAGCAGCGTAGCAACCACCCCTAGCACAGATACGCAGTATTTT. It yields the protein CASSVATTPSTDTQYF.

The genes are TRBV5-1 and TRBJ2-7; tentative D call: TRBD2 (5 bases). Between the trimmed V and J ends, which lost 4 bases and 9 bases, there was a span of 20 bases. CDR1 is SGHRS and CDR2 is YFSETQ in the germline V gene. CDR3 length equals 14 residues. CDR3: CASSLAGPTSGQYF. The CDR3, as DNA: TGCGCCAGCAGCCTAGCAGGACCTACGAGTGGGCAGTACTTC.

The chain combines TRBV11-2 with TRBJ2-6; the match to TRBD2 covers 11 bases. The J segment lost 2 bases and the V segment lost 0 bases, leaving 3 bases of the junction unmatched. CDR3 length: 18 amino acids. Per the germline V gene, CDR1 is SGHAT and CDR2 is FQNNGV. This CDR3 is CASSLEVAGGPGANVLTF. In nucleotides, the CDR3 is TGTGCCAGCAGCTTAGAGGTAGCGGGGGGGCCTGGGGCCAACGTCCTGACTTTC.

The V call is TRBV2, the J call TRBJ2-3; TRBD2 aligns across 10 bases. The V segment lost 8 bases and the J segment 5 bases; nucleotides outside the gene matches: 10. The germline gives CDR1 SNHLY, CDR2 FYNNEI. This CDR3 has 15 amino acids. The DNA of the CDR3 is TGTGCCAGCCGGATTAGCGGGGGGCTGGGAGATACGCAGTATTTT. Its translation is CASRISGGLGDTQYF.

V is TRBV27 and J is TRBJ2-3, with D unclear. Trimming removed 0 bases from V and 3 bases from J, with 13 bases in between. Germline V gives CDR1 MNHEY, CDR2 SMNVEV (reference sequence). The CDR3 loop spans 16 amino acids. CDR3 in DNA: TGTGCCAGCAGTTTATCGACCCCCCCAAGGACAGATACGCAGTATTTT. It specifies CASSLSTPPRTDTQYF.

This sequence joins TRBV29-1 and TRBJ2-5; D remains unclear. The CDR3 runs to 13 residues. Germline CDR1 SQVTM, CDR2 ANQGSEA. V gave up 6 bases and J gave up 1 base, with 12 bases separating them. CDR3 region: CSVGSGIQETQYF. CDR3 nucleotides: TGCAGCGTGGGTTCTGGGATCCAAGAGACCCAGTACTTC.

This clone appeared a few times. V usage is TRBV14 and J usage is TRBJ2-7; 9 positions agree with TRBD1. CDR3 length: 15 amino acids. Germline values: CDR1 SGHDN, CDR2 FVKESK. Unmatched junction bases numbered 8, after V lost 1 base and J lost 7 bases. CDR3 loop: CASSQGDRVSREQYF. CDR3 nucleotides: TGTGCCAGCAGCCAAGGGGACAGGGTATCTCGTGAGCAGTACTTC.

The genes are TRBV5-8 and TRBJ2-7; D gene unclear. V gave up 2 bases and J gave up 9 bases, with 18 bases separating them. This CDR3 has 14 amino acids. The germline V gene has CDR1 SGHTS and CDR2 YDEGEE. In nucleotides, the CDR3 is TGTGCCAGCAGCTTTACCCAGGACCCCTCCGGGCAGTACTTC. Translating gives CASSFTQDPSGQYF.

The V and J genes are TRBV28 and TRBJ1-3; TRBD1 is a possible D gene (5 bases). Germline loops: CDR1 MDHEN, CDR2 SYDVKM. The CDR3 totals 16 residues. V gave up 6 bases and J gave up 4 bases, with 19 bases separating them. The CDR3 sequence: CASSPAWQGGGNTIYF. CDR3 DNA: TGTGCCAGCAGCCCGGCGTGGCAGGGAGGAGGAAACACCATATATTTT. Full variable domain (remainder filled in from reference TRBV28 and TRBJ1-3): DVKVTQSSRYLVKRTGEKVFLECVQDMDHENMFWYRQDPGLGLRLIYFSYDVKMKEKGDIPEGYSVSREKKERFSLILESASTNQTSMYLCASSPAWQGGGNTIYFGEGSWLTVV.

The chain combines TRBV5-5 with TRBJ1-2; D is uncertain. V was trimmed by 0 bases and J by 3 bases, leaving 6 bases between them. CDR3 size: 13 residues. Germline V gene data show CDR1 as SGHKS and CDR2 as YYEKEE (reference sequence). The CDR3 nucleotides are TGTGCCAGCAGCTTGGAGCCAGACTATGGCTACACCTTC. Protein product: CASSLEPDYGYTF.

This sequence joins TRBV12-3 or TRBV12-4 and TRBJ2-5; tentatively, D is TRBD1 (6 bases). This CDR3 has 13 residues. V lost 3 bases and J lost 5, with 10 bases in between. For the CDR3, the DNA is TGTGCCAGCAGTTTCCTGAGGGGGGAGACCCAGTACTTC. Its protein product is CASSFLRGETQYF.

CDR3 DNA: TGTGCCAGCTCACCCGGACAGGCCTCCTACGAGCAGTACTTC. Translation: CASSPGQASYEQYF. The gene calls are TRBV18 and TRBJ2-7, with 7 bases matching TRBD1. In germline, CDR1 is KGHSH, CDR2 LQKENI. The J segment lost 0 bases and the V segment lost 3 bases, leaving 2 bases of the junction unmatched. This CDR3 has 14 residues.

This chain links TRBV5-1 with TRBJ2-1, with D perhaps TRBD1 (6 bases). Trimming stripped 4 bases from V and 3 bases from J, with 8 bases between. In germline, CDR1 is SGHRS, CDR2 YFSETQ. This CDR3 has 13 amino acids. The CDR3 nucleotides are TGCGCCAGCAGCCCGGACAGCTACAATGAGCAGTTCTTC. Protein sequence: CASSPDSYNEQFF.

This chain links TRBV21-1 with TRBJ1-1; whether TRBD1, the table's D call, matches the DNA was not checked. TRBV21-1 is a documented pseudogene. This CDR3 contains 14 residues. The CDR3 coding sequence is TGTGCCAGCAGCAAGCCCCTGTGGGCTGGTGAAGCTTTCTTT. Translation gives CASSKPLWAGEAFF.

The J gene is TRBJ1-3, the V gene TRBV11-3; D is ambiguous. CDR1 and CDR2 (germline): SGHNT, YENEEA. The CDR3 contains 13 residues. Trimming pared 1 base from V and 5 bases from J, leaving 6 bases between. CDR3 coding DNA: TGTGCCAGCAGCTTAGGGGCGAGAAACACCATATATTTT. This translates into CASSLGARNTIYF. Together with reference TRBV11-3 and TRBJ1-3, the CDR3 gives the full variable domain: EAGVVQSPRYKIIEKKQPVAFWCNPISGHNTLYWYLQNLGQGPELLIRYENEEAVDDSQLPKDRFSAERLKGVDSTLKIQPAELGDSAVYLCASSLGARNTIYFGEGSWLTVV.

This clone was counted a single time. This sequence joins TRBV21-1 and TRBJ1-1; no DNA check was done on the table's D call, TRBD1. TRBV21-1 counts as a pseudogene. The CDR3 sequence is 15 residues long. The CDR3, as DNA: TGTGCCAGCAGCAAAGATGGGACAGGGGACACTGAAGCTTTCTTT. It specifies CASSKDGTGDTEAFF.

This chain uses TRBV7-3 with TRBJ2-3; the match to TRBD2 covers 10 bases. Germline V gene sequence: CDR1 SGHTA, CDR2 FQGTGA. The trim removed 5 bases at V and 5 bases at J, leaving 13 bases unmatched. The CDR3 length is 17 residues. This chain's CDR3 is CASSPPPSGGLRDTQYF. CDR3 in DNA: TGTGCCAGCAGCCCCCCCCCTAGCGGGGGCCTAAGAGATACGCAGTATTTT.

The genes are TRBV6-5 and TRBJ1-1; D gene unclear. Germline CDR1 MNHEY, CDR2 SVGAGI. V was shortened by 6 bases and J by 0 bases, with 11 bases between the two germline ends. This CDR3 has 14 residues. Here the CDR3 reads CASSRLGVNTEAFF. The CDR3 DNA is TGTGCCAGCAGCCGACTCGGTGTGAACACTGAAGCTTTCTTT.

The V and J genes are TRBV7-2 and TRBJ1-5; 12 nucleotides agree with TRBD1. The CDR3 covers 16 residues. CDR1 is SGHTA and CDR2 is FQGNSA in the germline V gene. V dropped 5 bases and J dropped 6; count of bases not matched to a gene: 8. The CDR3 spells CASSMGTGGFGQPQHF. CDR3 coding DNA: TGTGCCAGCAGCATGGGGACAGGGGGCTTTGGTCAGCCCCAGCATTTT.

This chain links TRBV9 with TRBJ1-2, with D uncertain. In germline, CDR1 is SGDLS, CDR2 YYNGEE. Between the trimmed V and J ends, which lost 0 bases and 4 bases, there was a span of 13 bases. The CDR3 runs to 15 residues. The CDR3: CASSVGVALGYGYTF. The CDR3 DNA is TGTGCCAGCAGCGTAGGGGTGGCCTTGGGCTATGGCTACACCTTC.

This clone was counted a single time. CDR3 DNA: TGTGCCAGCAGGATAGCGGGGGAGGGCACAGATACGCAGTATTTT. It yields the protein CASRIAGEGTDTQYF. The chain links TRBV27 to TRBJ2-3; TRBD2 agrees at 9 bases. The CDR3 is 15 residues long. CDR1 and CDR2 (germline): MNHEY, SMNVEV (reference sequence). V shed 6 bases and J 1 base; nucleotides not matched to a gene: 5.

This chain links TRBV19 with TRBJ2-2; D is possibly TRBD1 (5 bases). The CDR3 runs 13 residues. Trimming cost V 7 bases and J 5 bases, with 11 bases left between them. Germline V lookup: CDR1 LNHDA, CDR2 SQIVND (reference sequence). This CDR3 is CASTVQGTGELFF. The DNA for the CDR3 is TGTGCCAGTACGGTTCAGGGAACCGGGGAGCTGTTTTTT.